These 17 T cell receptor beta chains were sequenced from one sample in a study of blood T cells in healthy people across ages. For the second PCR, which ran for about 7 to 12 cycles, a sample-barcoded 5' primer and a J-beta primer mix were used. TCRdb reanalysed the 5' RACE reads using MiXCR and keeps one entry per CDR3 protein. The sample holds 730,000 or so distinct CDR3 sequences, 40% to 45% seen once. Sequencing used blood. These receptors were taken from a woman aged 60-75 years in good health.

In regard to this clonotype: One end of the junction fails to match germline, which may point to a read error. CDR3 nucleotide sequence: TGCGCCAGCAGCTTGGGCGAGATCAGCAATCGGCCCCAGCATTTT. Protein: CASSLGEISNRPQHF. The chain is built from TRBV5-1 and TRBJ1-5; the D is unclear. Germline V CDR1 and CDR2: SGHRS, YFSETQ. The CDR3 is made up of 15 amino acids.

This chain uses TRBV30 with TRBJ1-1; the match to TRBD1 covers 9 bases. Germline V gene data show CDR1 as GTSNPN and CDR2 as SVGIG (reference sequence). V lost 4 bases to trimming and J lost 0 bases; unmatched junction nucleotides: 3. The CDR3 loop spans 14 amino acids. The CDR3 is CAWTGQGLNTEAFF. The CDR3 coding sequence is TGTGCCTGGACCGGACAGGGGCTGAACACTGAAGCTTTCTTT.

This rearrangement joins TRBV4-1 to TRBJ2-4; 9 nucleotides match TRBD2. CDR1 and CDR2 from the germline V gene are MGHRA and YSYEKL. V dropped 1 base and J dropped 7; count of bases not matched to a gene: 8. This CDR3 comprises 16 residues. CDR3 sequence: CASSQGEREATNIQYF. The CDR3 bases are TGCGCCAGCAGCCAAGGAGAGCGGGAGGCCACGAACATTCAGTACTTC.

This rearrangement joins TRBV11-2 to TRBJ2-3; D call uncertain. From germline, CDR1 is SGHAT and CDR2 FQNNGV. The length of the CDR3 is 16 residues. V shed 2 bases and J shed 6 bases, with 18 bases lying between them. CDR3 sequence: CASSLTTTALGDTQYF. CDR3 nucleotides: TGTGCCAGCAGCTTAACGACGACTGCCCTAGGGGATACGCAGTATTTT.

This clonotype has more than one count but fewer than ten. The V call is TRBV6-2 or TRBV6-3, the J call TRBJ2-1; 9 bases are shared with TRBD2. In germline, CDR1 is MNHEY, CDR2 SVGEGT. The V gene end was trimmed by 6 bases and the J gene end by 1 base; junction bases not matched to a gene: 10. The CDR3 covers 17 residues. The CDR3 DNA sequence: TGTGCCAGCAGCCCGGGGCTAGCGGGGTTTTCCTACAATGAGCAGTTCTTC. This sequence encodes CASSPGLAGFSYNEQFF.

This clonotype has more than one count but fewer than ten. The V and J genes are TRBV10-2 and TRBJ1-2, with D unclear. The germline gives CDR1 WSHSY, CDR2 SAAADI. V lost 0 bases to trimming and J lost 3 bases, with 8 bases between them. The CDR3 runs to 14 residues. The CDR3 loop reads CASSESKGDYGYTF. DNA for the CDR3: TGCGCCAGCAGTGAGTCGAAGGGTGACTATGGCTACACCTTC.

The chain combines TRBV21-1 with TRBJ1-5; whether TRBD1, the table's D call, matches the DNA was not checked. TRBV21-1 is an annotated pseudogene. CDR3 length: 18 amino acids. The CDR3 DNA reads as TGTGCCAGCACCCAAAGCCCGGGACAGGGGTCGGGGAATCAGCCCCAGCATTTT. This translates into CASTQSPGQGSGNQPQHF.

V gene TRBV5-1 combines with J gene TRBJ2-1; D ambiguous. Between the trimmed V and J ends, which lost 2 bases and 2 bases, there was a span of 35 bases. This CDR3 contains 23 residues. Germline CDR1 reads SGHRS; CDR2 reads YFSETQ. CDR3 amino acids: CASSFPGDTLTTGRRKTYNEQFF. The DNA for the CDR3 is TGCGCCAGCAGCTTTCCGGGTGACACACTGACCACCGGACGACGCAAAACCTACAATGAGCAGTTCTTC.

In its sample, this clonotype was seen a few times. V and J are TRBV7-9 and TRBJ1-5; TRBD1 might be the D (6 bases). The CDR3 extends over 15 amino acids. Trimming cost V 5 bases and J 5 bases, with 16 bases left between them. Germline V lookup: CDR1 SEHNR, CDR2 FQNEAQ (reference sequence). CDR3 in DNA: TGTGCCAGCAGCCCCGGTGGGGGGGCTCATCAGCCCCAGCATTTT. Its translation is CASSPGGGAHQPQHF.

The chain carries TRBV20-1 and TRBJ2-3; D remains unclear. The germline gives CDR1 DFQATT, CDR2 SNEGSKA (reference sequence). The V and J ends lost 6 bases and 4 bases respectively, with 11 bases between them. This CDR3 spans 12 amino acids. CDR3 sequence: CSAPPPSDTQYF. The CDR3 nucleotides read TGCAGTGCCCCCCCGCCATCAGATACGCAGTATTTT.

This clonotype has more than one count but fewer than ten. V gene TRBV2 combines with J gene TRBJ2-1, with D possibly matching TRBD2 (5 bases). V lost 1 base to trimming and J lost 8 bases, with 12 bases between them. Germline V gene lookup returns CDR1 SNHLY and CDR2 FYNNEI. This CDR3 is built from 14 residues. This CDR3 is CASSEGGLSHEQFF. The CDR3 DNA is TGTGCCAGCAGTGAAGGCGGGCTATCACATGAGCAGTTCTTC.

The J gene is TRBJ2-3, the V gene TRBV20-1; no clear D. The length of the CDR3 is 14 residues. CDR1 is DFQATT and CDR2 is SNEGSKA in the germline V gene (reference sequence). V gave up 4 bases and J gave up 0 bases, with 11 bases separating them. The CDR3 reads CSAIISTSTDTQYF. The CDR3 region has the DNA TGCAGTGCTATTATCTCCACAAGCACAGATACGCAGTATTTT.

This clonotype was seen more than once but under ten times. The chain links TRBV9 to TRBJ2-3; 7 bases are a match to TRBD2. The V segment lost 1 base and the J segment 2 bases; nucleotides outside the gene matches: 10. Germline-derived CDR1 and CDR2 are SGDLS and YYNGEE. The CDR3 totals 17 residues. The CDR3 is CASSVLRQGGHTDTQYF. CDR3 coding DNA: TGTGCCAGCAGCGTATTAAGGCAGGGAGGGCACACAGATACGCAGTATTTT.

The rearrangement uses TRBV12-3 or TRBV12-4 and TRBJ1-6; D not resolved. V lost 3 bases, J lost 8 bases, and 8 bases lay in between. The CDR3 has 13 amino acids. CDR3 nucleotide sequence: TGTGCCAGCAGTTTGGCGGCCGATTCACCCCTCCACTTT. It codes for CASSLAADSPLHF.

A word on this clonotype: A much larger clone sits a single nucleotide away, making a read error possible. The chain recombines TRBV5-1 with TRBJ2-3, with D unresolved. The CDR3 has 14 amino acids. Germline-derived CDR1 and CDR2 are SGHRS and YFSETQ. Trimming removed 1 base from V and 4 bases from J, with 10 bases in between. The CDR3 nucleotides are TGCGCCAGCAGCTTGAGGTATGCAGCAGATACGCAGTATTTT. Translation gives CASSLRYAADTQYF.

This clonotype was found a few times. This chain links TRBV12-5 with TRBJ2-1; 10 bases are a match to TRBD1. The ends lost 5 bases at V and 7 bases at J; junction bases unmatched: 5. Germline V gene sequence: CDR1 LGHNT, CDR2 FRNRAP. The CDR3 covers 14 residues. The CDR3 protein is CASGVGQGPNEQFF. The CDR3, as DNA: TGTGCTAGTGGTGTGGGACAGGGGCCTAATGAGCAGTTCTTC.

The chain uses TRBV7-3 and TRBJ2-4; 12 nucleotides line up with TRBD1. The end of the DNA fits TRBJ2-7 better, so the J call may be wrong. CDR3 size: 17 residues. Germline lookup yields CDR1 SGHTA and CDR2 FQGTGA. The CDR3 DNA reads TGTGCCAGCAGCCGCTCCGGGACAGGGGGCCTTACCTACGAGCAGTACTTC. Amino acids: CASSRSGTGGLTYEQYF.